This is a list of T cell receptor beta chains from one sample in a study of cytomegalovirus exposure and HLA in healthy donors. Profiled with immunoSEQ multiplex PCR; TCRdb holds only in-frame clones, not every one. The data show over 100,000 clones, roughly 72% seen once. Sequenced sample: PBMCs. These receptors came from a male donor in good health and CMV-seronegative. Both conserved end residues are part of each CDR3. D genes are given only for firm matches. Size is omitted from some rows. Given values are once, few, many or a class for expanded clones.

TRBV11-3	once	TRBJ2-2	.	TGTGCCAGCACCCCGGGGAACACCGGGGAGCTGTTTTTT	CASTPGNTGELFF
TRBV18	.	TRBJ1-2	TRBD1	TGTGCCAGCTCAACCTGGACAGGGGGGATCTATGGCTACACCTTC	CASSTWTGGIYGYTF
TRBV28	.	TRBJ2-4	TRBD1	TGTGCCAGCAGCCCAGGGGGCCGCAGTGTAGGGAACATTCAGTACTTC	CASSPGGRSVGNIQYF
TRBV28	few	TRBJ1-2	.	TGTGCCAGCAGTCCACGGGGGGAAGCTAACTATGGCTACACCTTC	CASSPRGEANYGYTF
TRBV13	.	TRBJ2-1	TRBD1	TGTGCCAGCAGCTCCGACAGGGAAGCCTACAATGAGCAGTTCTTC	CASSSDREAYNEQFF
TRBV5-8	once	TRBJ2-7	.	TGTGCCAGCAGCTTGGCCGGCAGGGGCCACCGCTACGAGCAGTACTTC	CASSLAGRGHRYEQYF
TRBV27	.	TRBJ1-5	.	TGTGCCAGCAGTTTCCGAGCAGGGGAAAATCAGCCCCAGCATTTT	CASSFRAGENQPQHF
TRBV30	.	TRBJ1-2	.	TGTGCCTGGAGTAGCAGGGGTAACTATGGCTACACCTTC	CAWSSRGNYGYTF
TRBV29-1	.	TRBJ2-3	TRBD2	TGCAGCGTTGAGCAGCGGGGGAGCACAGATACGCAGTATTTT	CSVEQRGSTDTQYF
TRBV9	.	TRBJ2-7	TRBD1	TGTGCCAGCAGCGTAGATTCGCCTGGGACAGGGAACGAGCAGTACTTC	CASSVDSPGTGNEQYF
TRBV25-1	.	TRBJ1-6	.	TGTGCCAGCAGTGCTCAGGGAAATTCACCCCTCCACTTT	CASSAQGNSPLHF
TRBV28	.	TRBJ2-7	TRBD1	TGTGCCAGCACACCGGGACAGGGGTATAACGAGCAGTACTTC	CASTPGQGYNEQYF
TRBV7-9	.	TRBJ1-2	TRBD1	TGTGCCAGCAGCTTAGCGCTCGGGACAGGTGACGGCTACACCTTC	CASSLALGTGDGYTF
TRBV30	once	TRBJ1-5	TRBD1	TGTGCCTGGAGTCTACTGGGACAGGGAGTCCATCAGCCCCAGCATTTT	CAWSLLGQGVHQPQHF
TRBV18	.	TRBJ2-1	TRBD2	TGTGCCAGCTCATCCACTAGCGTAACCTACAATGAGCAGTTCTTC	CASSSTSVTYNEQFF
TRBV19	.	TRBJ1-4	TRBD1	TGTGCCAGTAGTAGTCAGGGGGACGCTGCGGAAAAACTGTTTTTT	CASSSQGDAAEKLFF
TRBV28	.	TRBJ2-7	.	TGTGCCAGCAGTTTAACGGGACTCCACTACGAGCAGTACTTC	CASSLTGLHYEQYF
TRBV2	few	TRBJ2-1	TRBD1	TGTGCCAGCAACCGACAGGGAATAAATGAGCAGTTCTTC	CASNRQGINEQFF
TRBV7-8	.	TRBJ2-5	TRBD1	TGTGCCAGCCGCCGGGATAGGGGGCCTCAAGAGACCCAGTACTTC	CASRRDRGPQETQYF
TRBV7-8	.	TRBJ2-7	TRBD2	TGTGCCAGCAGCTTGACTAGCGGGAACGAGCAGTACTTC	CASSLTSGNEQYF
TRBV28	few	TRBJ2-7	.	TGTGCCAGCAGTTTAGGGGGTGGAGGGGGCCCCTACGAGCAGTACTTC	CASSLGGGGGPYEQYF
TRBV7-9	once	TRBJ2-5	TRBD2	TGTTCCAGCAGCTTTAGGAGCGGGAGGGAGAAAGAGACCCAGTACTTC	CSSSFRSGREKETQYF
TRBV7-3	.	TRBJ2-6	TRBD1	TGTGCCAGCAGCGCAACCGGGACAGGGAGCTCTGGGGCCAACGTCCTGACTTTC	CASSATGTGSSGANVLTF
TRBV14	.	TRBJ2-3	TRBD1	TGTGCCAGCAGCCCGATTTTGGGACAGGGCACAGATACGCAGTATTTT	CASSPILGQGTDTQYF
TRBV19	.	TRBJ2-1	TRBD2	TGTGCCAGTAGTCTCGGACTAGCGGGGCACAATGAGCAGTTCTTC	CASSLGLAGHNEQFF
TRBV28	.	TRBJ1-1	.	TGTGCCACGTACCGCCGACAAAGGAAAAACACTGAAGCTTTCTTT	CATYRRQRKNTEAFF
TRBV7-8	.	TRBJ1-1	.	TGTGCCAGCAGCTTAGACAGGGTGTCTTCCACTGAAGCTTTCTTT	CASSLDRVSSTEAFF
TRBV28	few	TRBJ2-7	TRBD2	TGTGCCAGCAGTTTATTTGGCGGGGGTGCGGGGGAGCAGTACTTC	CASSLFGGGAGEQYF
TRBV4-1	few	TRBJ1-2	TRBD1	TGCGCCAGCAGCCAAGCCAGGGGGAATGGCTACACCTTC	CASSQARGNGYTF
TRBV11-2	.	TRBJ2-1	.	TGTGCCAGCAGCTTAGATCTCTCCAGACATCATGAGCAGTTCTTC	CASSLDLSRHHEQFF
TRBV7-3	.	TRBJ2-1	.	TGTGCCAGCAGCACCCGGGCCCAGGGTTACAATGAGCAGTTCTTC	CASSTRAQGYNEQFF
TRBV4-2	.	TRBJ2-1	TRBD2	TGTGCCAGCAGCCAAGACGGGGGGACTAGGCCGTACAATGAGCAGTTCTTC	CASSQDGGTRPYNEQFF
TRBV7-9	once	TRBJ1-2	.	TGTGCCAGCAGCTTAGATCGGACTAATGGCTACACCTTC	CASSLDRTNGYTF
TRBV6-1	.	TRBJ2-1	TRBD1	TGTGCCAGCAGGGACAGGGTTTACGACAATGAGCAGTTCTTC	CASRDRVYDNEQFF
TRBV19	.	TRBJ2-7	TRBD1	TGTGCCGGCCCCCTCACCTTCGGACAGGCTACCTACGAGCAGTACTTC	CAGPLTFGQATYEQYF
TRBV27	.	TRBJ1-2	TRBD1	TGTGCCAGCACCCCAGGGGGGTCCTCCTATGGCTACACCTTC	CASTPGGSSYGYTF
TRBV28	.	TRBJ1-1	.	TGTGCCAGCAGTTCAGGGGTAGGGACTGAAGCTTTCTTT	CASSSGVGTEAFF
TRBV18	.	TRBJ2-7	.	TGTGCCAGCTCACCACCGGAAGGGGCCTCCTACGAGCAGTACTTC	CASSPPEGASYEQYF
TRBV4-2	.	TRBJ2-7	TRBD2	TGTGCCAGCAGCCAATTAGGGACTAGCGTTGCCTACGAGCAGTACTTC	CASSQLGTSVAYEQYF
TRBV7-6	once	TRBJ2-2	TRBD2	TGTGCCAGCAGCTTAGGGGCACTAGCGGGAGGGCCGGGTACCGGGGAGCTGTTTTTT	CASSLGALAGGPGTGELFF
TRBV29-1	.	TRBJ1-5	TRBD1	TGCAGCGTTATGGACAGGACCAATCAGCCCCAGCATTTT	CSVMDRTNQPQHF
TRBV30	.	TRBJ2-1	TRBD2	TGTGCCTGGAGTTGGGGTAGCGGGATGTACAATGAGCAGTTCTTC	CAWSWGSGMYNEQFF
TRBV28	few	TRBJ2-5	TRBD1	TGTGCCAGCCGGCACAGGGGGCTAGTAGCCCAGTACTTC	CASRHRGLVAQYF
TRBV28	.	TRBJ2-4	TRBD1	TGTGCCAGCAGTTCATACGCGTCCGGGACAGGGGGGACCAAAAACATTCAGTACTTC	CASSSYASGTGGTKNIQYF
TRBV4-3	few	TRBJ2-7	TRBD1	TGCGCCAGCAGCCAAGGACAGGGCCTCTCCTACGAGCAGTACTTC	CASSQGQGLSYEQYF
TRBV5-1	.	TRBJ2-5	TRBD2	TGCGCCAGCAGCTTCGGAAGCGGGAACCAAGAGACCCAGTACTTC	CASSFGSGNQETQYF
TRBV27	.	TRBJ2-3	TRBD2	TGTGCCAGCAGTGAGACTAGCGGGAGTTCAGATACGCAGTATTTT	CASSETSGSSDTQYF
TRBV5-1	.	TRBJ1-2	TRBD1	TGCGCCAGCAGCCTACGGACAGGGGGGTTTGATGGCTACACCTTC	CASSLRTGGFDGYTF
TRBV7-2	.	TRBJ2-5	.	TGTGCCAGCAGCCGAAGCGGAATGGGAGAGACCCAGTACTTC	CASSRSGMGETQYF
TRBV6-1	.	TRBJ2-1	TRBD1	TGTGCCAGCAGTGAAACCTCGGGGACAGGGTTTTACAATGAGCAGTTCTTC	CASSETSGTGFYNEQFF
TRBV4-2	once	TRBJ2-1	TRBD1	TGTGCCAGCAGCCAAGATCCACGGACAGGGGGTAGCCCCCGAGGGGGTGAGCAGTTCTTC	CASSQDPRTGGSPRGGEQFF
TRBV4-3	.	TRBJ1-5	TRBD1	TGCGCCAGCAGCCAAGGGACAGGGGTTAATCAGCCCCAGCATTTT	CASSQGTGVNQPQHF
TRBV28	.	TRBJ2-1	.	TGTGCCAGCAGTTTAATTTCCAGCTCCTACAATGAGCAGTTCTTC	CASSLISSSYNEQFF
TRBV28	.	TRBJ1-1	.	TGTGCCAGCAGACCGCTCAGGGTTCGCACTGAAGCTTTCTTT	CASRPLRVRTEAFF
TRBV9	.	TRBJ1-6	.	TGTGCCAGCAGCGTAGAGGGGGGGCTCACCTATAATTCACCCCTCCACTTT	CASSVEGGLTYNSPLHF